This T cell receptor (beta chain) was retrieved from a study of blood T cell repertoires in COVID-19. This clone was detected once. Here immunoSEQ multiplex PCR was the method, and the copy in TCRdb shows in-frame clones only, minus some. Of some 190,000 clones listed, 80% to 90% are singletons. This CDR3 region has 14 residues. The V and J ends lost 4 bases and 1 base respectively, with 11 bases between them. In germline, CDR1 is SNHLY, CDR2 FYNNEI. Sequencing was carried out using PBMCs or T cells enriched from blood (not recorded which). The receptor was isolated from a woman aged 40 to 55 with acute COVID-19. J is TRBJ2-7 and V is TRBV2; D might be TRBD1 (6 bases). This CDR3 is CASSVLRGSYEQYF. CDR3 bases: TGTGCCAGCAGTGTGCTCAGGGGTTCCTACGAGCAGTACTTC.